This TCR beta chain originates from a study of blood T cell repertoires in COVID-19. The wider study: Nucleic acid was either cDNA or gDNA, and it came from T cells, B-cell-depleted T cells, or PBMCs.

Method: immunoSEQ multiplex PCR; TCRdb's copy keeps in-frame clones and lacks some. Among tens of thousands of clones listed, approximately 88% were seen once. The CDR3 totals 18 residues. Trimming removed 1 base at V and 0 bases at J, with 14 bases between. Germline values: CDR1 SGHRS, CDR2 YFSETQ. This TCR came from an older man with active or convalescent COVID-19. The chain couples TRBV5-1 to TRBJ2-6; tentative D call: TRBD1 (7 bases). Material: peripheral blood. Here the CDR3 reads CASSLSPGGTSGANVLTF. CDR3 nucleotide sequence: TGCGCCAGCAGCTTGAGTCCAGGGGGGACCTCTGGGGCCAACGTCCTGACTTTC.